This T cell receptor (beta chain) was obtained from a study of blood T cell repertoires in COVID-19. This CDR3 has 14 amino acids. Trimming pared 5 bases from V and 3 bases from J, leaving 10 bases between. Germline V lookup: CDR1 KGHSH, CDR2 LQKENI. Profiled with immunoSEQ multiplex PCR; TCRdb holds only in-frame clones, not every one. The sample includes 75,000 to 85,000 clones, 82% of them seen just once. The chain joins TRBV18 to TRBJ1-4; TRBD1 is a possible D gene (5 bases). The sequence derives from a human donor in a cohort sampled during active COVID-19. What was sequenced was peripheral blood. The CDR3 is CASSSQGSNEKLFF. The CDR3 DNA is TGTGCCAGCTCATCGCAGGGTTCTAATGAAAAACTGTTTTTT.